One sample yielded the 28 T cell receptor beta chains listed below, sequenced in a study of blood T cell repertoires in COVID-19 (dated by TCRdb to about 2020). The library came from the immunoSEQ multiplex PCR assay. Here the immuneACCESS table is served through TCRdb, limited to in-frame sequences with V and J called. Missing clones are a known gap in these copies; in checked studies unresolved V genes cover under half, and the rest lacks a known reason. This sample is represented by hundreds of thousands of clones; around nine tenths of them were singletons. Jointly, the top ten make up 2.6% of the sample. The sequencing sample was made of PBMCs or T cells enriched from blood (not recorded which). These receptor sequences come from a man aged 55 to 70 who had recovered from COVID-19.

The J gene is TRBJ2-2, the V gene TRBV4-2, with TRBD2 identical over 12 bases. In germline, CDR1 is LGHNA, CDR2 YNFKEQ. The CDR3 spans 17 residues. Unmatched junction bases numbered 5, after V lost 2 bases and J lost 4 bases. In nucleotides, the CDR3 is TGTGCCAGCAGCCAAATGACTAGCGGGGGACTCACCGGGGAGCTGTTTTTT. It translates to CASSQMTSGGLTGELFF.

This chain uses TRBV21-1 with TRBJ2-2; no DNA check was done on the table's D call, TRBD2. TRBV21-1 is designated a pseudogene. CDR3 size: 17 residues. The CDR3 protein is CASSNIGRGPNTGELFF. The CDR3 bases are TGTGCCAGCAGCAATATAGGGCGGGGACCGAACACCGGGGAGCTGTTTTTT.

The rearrangement links TRBV3-1 (or the pseudogene TRBV3-2) to TRBJ2-2; 9 nucleotides align to TRBD1. CDR3 length: 15 amino acids. The germline gives CDR1 LGHDT, CDR2 YNNKEL (reference sequence). Trimming removed 4 bases from V and 4 bases from J; junction bases left unmatched: 4. This CDR3 reads CASSLQGAGTGELFF. The DNA of the CDR3 is TGTGCCAGCAGCCTACAGGGGGCAGGCACCGGGGAGCTGTTTTTT.

This clone showed up just a few times. The CDR3: CASSPDRSSYNEQFF. CDR3 nucleotides: TGTGCCAGTAGCCCCGACAGGAGCTCCTACAATGAGCAGTTCTTC. The V and J genes are TRBV19 and TRBJ2-1; TRBD1 is a possible D gene (6 bases). The V gene's germline CDR1 is LNHDA and CDR2 SQIVND (reference sequence). The CDR3 spans 15 residues. Trimming removed 6 bases from V and 0 bases from J, with 12 bases in between.

V gene TRBV11-1 combines with J gene TRBJ1-2, with a weak D call TRBD1 (6 bases). The V and J ends lost 0 bases and 4 bases respectively, with 15 bases between them. The germline V gene has CDR1 SGHAT and CDR2 FQDESV (reference sequence). CDR3 size: 16 residues. The chain's CDR3 is CASSLAAGATVYGYTF. The CDR3 nucleotides are TGTGCCAGCAGCTTAGCGGCAGGGGCCACCGTCTATGGCTACACCTTC.

The chain employs TRBV11-3 and TRBJ2-5; no clear D gene. Germline CDR1 reads SGHNT; CDR2 reads YENEEA. This CDR3 region has 16 residues. Trimming left V 3 bases short and J 2 bases short, with 16 bases between. CDR3 in amino acids: CASSFVVAGLQETQYF. The CDR3 region has the DNA TGTGCCAGCAGCTTCGTCGTGGCAGGCCTGCAAGAGACCCAGTACTTC.

This clone was observed a few times. The J gene is TRBJ1-3, the V gene TRBV5-5, with 8 bases identical to TRBD1. The CDR3 contains 15 residues. V trimming: 1 base; J trimming: 7 bases; junction bases outside the gene matches: 7. CDR1 is SGHKS, CDR2 YYEKEE, per germline (reference sequence). For the CDR3, the DNA is TGTGCCAGCAGCTTGACCGGGACAGGTGGTAACACCATATATTTT. This translates into CASSLTGTGGNTIYF. The entire variable domain, with the rest obtained from reference TRBV5-5 and TRBJ1-3, is as follows: DAGVTQSPTHLIKTRGQQVTLRCSPISGHKSVSWYQQVLGQGPQFIFQYYEKEERGRGNFPDRFSARQFPNYSSELNVNALLLGDSALYLCASSLTGTGGNTIYFGEGSWLTVV.

This rearrangement joins TRBV7-2 to TRBJ2-1, with 9 bases aligning to TRBD2. The CDR3 length is 16 residues. Germline-derived CDR1 and CDR2 are SGHTA and FQGNSA. The ends lost 0 bases at V and 3 bases at J; junction bases unmatched: 3. The CDR3 sequence is CASSLAGLARYNEQFF. CDR3 bases: TGTGCCAGCAGCTTAGCGGGACTAGCCCGCTACAATGAGCAGTTCTTC.

The chain combines TRBV4-1 with TRBJ1-4, with D unclear. Germline CDR1 MGHRA, CDR2 YSYEKL. The CDR3 sequence is 15 residues long. V lost 0 bases, J lost 0 bases, and 5 bases lay in between. DNA for the CDR3: TGCGCCAGCAGCCAAGAGTCAGCAACTAATGAAAAACTGTTTTTT. It yields the protein CASSQESATNEKLFF.

The chain recombines TRBV10-3 with TRBJ1-3; D might be TRBD1 (6 bases). CDR3 length: 14 amino acids. V was pared by 6 bases and J by 5 bases, with 14 bases between. Germline CDR1 ENHRY, CDR2 SYGVKD. The CDR3 is CAISRTEQRNTIYF. The CDR3 DNA is TGTGCCATCAGCAGGACAGAACAAAGAAACACCATATATTTT.

The CDR3 DNA is TGTGCCAGCAGCTCCCGCGGGGGCGCCTACAATGAGCAGTTCTTC. Residues: CASSSRGGAYNEQFF. The rearrangement joins TRBV7-3 to TRBJ2-1, with a weak D call TRBD2 (7 bases). CDR1 and CDR2 (germline): SGHTA, FQGTGA. The CDR3 is 15 amino acids. Trimming stripped 4 bases from V and 2 bases from J, with 12 bases between.

This clone was seen once. The gene calls are TRBV19 and TRBJ1-2; possible D gene TRBD1, 5 bases. Trimming removed 9 bases at V and 4 bases at J, with 15 bases between. Germline assignment: CDR1 LNHDA and CDR2 SQIVND (reference sequence). This CDR3 has 13 residues. This chain's CDR3 is CARDTPSPYGYTF. CDR3 DNA: TGTGCCAGGGACACCCCTTCGCCCTATGGCTACACCTTC.

The chain links TRBV4-2 to TRBJ2-5, with a possible D match to TRBD2 (7 bases). This CDR3 has 17 amino acids. V was cut by 3 bases and J by 5 bases, with 22 bases left in between. Germline values: CDR1 LGHNA, CDR2 YNFKEQ. For the CDR3, the DNA is TGTGCCAGCAGCCACCTCGGGGGCGGGAGTTCGCGTGAGACCCAGTACTTC. Translated: CASSHLGGGSSRETQYF.

The rearrangement joins TRBV12-2 to TRBJ2-1; the D segment call TRBD2 is taken from the table without a DNA check. TRBV12-2 is a documented pseudogene. The CDR3 runs 18 residues. The CDR3 reads CASRTRLGVWGAYNEQFF. In nucleotides, the CDR3 is TGTGCAAGTCGGACCCGCCTCGGGGTTTGGGGGGCCTACAATGAGCAGTTCTTC.

The chain carries TRBV6-5 and TRBJ2-1; 12 bases are a match to TRBD2. V trimming: 6 bases; J trimming: 8 bases; junction bases outside the gene matches: 8. This CDR3 region has 15 residues. CDR1 MNHEY and CDR2 SVGAGI come from the germline V gene. The CDR3 DNA is TGTGCCAGCAGCATACTAGCGGGAGGCCCTCATGAGCAGTTCTTC. It translates to CASSILAGGPHEQFF.

The chain carries TRBV6-5 and TRBJ2-5; 8 bases agree with TRBD1. CDR1 MNHEY and CDR2 SVGAGI come from the germline V gene. The CDR3 runs 13 residues. The junction had 4 bases not matched to a gene; V was cut back by 5 bases and J by 5 bases. CDR3 in DNA: TGTGCCAGCAGTCGACAGGGGAGGGAGACCCAGTACTTC. It translates to CASSRQGRETQYF.

This rearrangement joins TRBV27 to TRBJ1-6; D call uncertain. This CDR3 region has 14 residues. Trimming removed 2 bases at V and 6 bases at J, with 8 bases between. Germline CDR1 reads MNHEY; CDR2 reads SMNVEV (reference sequence). CDR3 residues: CASSLVPPNSPLHF. In DNA form, the CDR3 reads TGTGCCAGCAGTTTAGTCCCTCCTAATTCACCCCTCCACTTT.

The chain links TRBV3-1 (or the pseudogene TRBV3-2) to TRBJ1-4; the D gene is possibly TRBD1 (5 bases). Trimming removed 1 base at V and 8 bases at J, with 14 bases between. The CDR3 is 15 residues long. Germline V lookup: CDR1 LGHDT, CDR2 YNNKEL (reference sequence). As DNA, the CDR3 is TGTGCCAGCAGCCAAGCTGGCCTTGGGGGGGAAAAACTGTTTTTT. Translating it yields CASSQAGLGGEKLFF.

The genes are TRBV19 and TRBJ2-3; D is perhaps TRBD1 (5 bases). The germline V gene encodes CDR1 LNHDA and CDR2 SQIVND (reference sequence). CDR3 length equals 15 residues. V dropped 1 base and J dropped 4 bases, with 12 bases sitting between them. CDR3 residues: CASSIAPGFADTQYF. For the CDR3, the DNA is TGTGCCAGTAGTATAGCCCCAGGGTTCGCAGATACGCAGTATTTT.

The chain links TRBV12-5 to TRBJ1-5; D ambiguous. There are 14 residues in the CDR3. CDR1 and CDR2 (germline): LGHNT, FRNRAP. Between the trimmed V and J ends, which lost 5 bases and 7 bases, there was a span of 15 bases. CDR3 residues: CASGADSVRQPQHF. The CDR3 DNA reads as TGTGCTAGTGGTGCGGATTCGGTTAGGCAGCCCCAGCATTTT.

The gene calls are TRBV29-1 and TRBJ1-1; a possible D gene is TRBD1 (6 bases). This CDR3 has 10 residues. The V and J ends lost 7 bases and 4 bases respectively, with 7 bases between them. Per the germline V gene, CDR1 is SQVTM and CDR2 is ANQGSEA. CDR3 bases: TGCAGCGCCAGGGGCACTGAAGCTTTCTTT. Translated, it gives CSARGTEAFF.

The rearrangement joins TRBV28 to TRBJ2-7; a weak D match, TRBD2 (5 bases). The CDR3 loop spans 14 amino acids. V was pared by 2 bases and J by 0 bases, with 8 bases between. CDR1 MDHEN and CDR2 SYDVKM come from the germline V gene. The CDR3 nucleotides read TGTGCCAGCAGTTTAGGAGGTGCCTCCTACGAGCAGTACTTC. This codes for CASSLGGASYEQYF.

About this clone itself: Other DNA sequences in this sample translate to the same CDR3. V usage is TRBV18 and J usage is TRBJ1-1, with D perhaps TRBD1 (6 bases). Trimming pared 3 bases from V and 6 bases from J, leaving 14 bases between. This CDR3 comprises 14 residues. CDR1 is KGHSH and CDR2 is LQKENI in the germline V gene. The CDR3 region has the DNA TGTGCCAGCTCACCGGGAACAGGGTCGTCTGAAGCTTTCTTT. Amino acids: CASSPGTGSSEAFF. The full variable domain, rest sourced from reference TRBV18 and TRBJ1-1, is NAGVMQNPRHLVRRRGQEARLRCSPMKGHSHVYWYRQLPEEGLKFMVYLQKENIIDESGMPKERFSAEFPKEGPSILRIQQVVRGDSAAYFCASSPGTGSSEAFFGQGTRLTVV.

The chain links TRBV13 to TRBJ2-1, with 7 positions matching TRBD2. J was trimmed by 0 bases and V by 3 bases; bases with no gene match: 2. This CDR3 is 15 amino acids long. CDR1 PRHDT and CDR2 FYEKMQ come from the germline V gene (reference sequence). CDR3 DNA sequence: TGTGCCAGCAGCTTGGCGGGAGACTCCTACAATGAGCAGTTCTTC. Its translation: CASSLAGDSYNEQFF.

V usage is TRBV2 and J usage is TRBJ2-2; 10 bases are a match to TRBD1. Trimming removed 10 bases from V and 6 bases from J; junction bases left unmatched: 8. Germline CDR1 and CDR2: SNHLY and FYNNEI. This CDR3 spans 14 amino acids. The CDR3 DNA reads TGTGCCACCAAGGGACAGGGGAGTTCCGGGGAGCTGTTTTTT. Amino acid sequence: CATKGQGSSGELFF.

CDR3 coding DNA: TGTGCCAGTAAACAGGGGGCCTTCACTGAAGCTTTCTTT. Translated: CASKQGAFTEAFF. This rearrangement joins TRBV19 to TRBJ1-1; 9 bases are a match to TRBD1. The germline V gene encodes CDR1 LNHDA and CDR2 SQIVND (reference sequence). Losses at the gene ends were 7 bases for V and 4 bases for J; bases not matched to a gene: 4. This CDR3 comprises 13 residues.

V gene TRBV30 combines with J gene TRBJ1-3; D is unclear. The germline CDR1 and CDR2 sequences are GTSNPN and SVGIG (reference sequence). Trimming shortened V by 0 bases and J by 0 bases, and 6 bases separated the two germline ends. This CDR3 is built from 14 residues. CDR3 nucleotide sequence: TGTGCCTGGAGTGTACCAGGCTCTGGAAACACCATATATTTT. Its translation: CAWSVPGSGNTIYF. The full variable domain, completed using reference TRBV30 and TRBJ1-3, is SQTIHQWPATLVQPVGSPLSLECTVEGTSNPNLYWYRQAAGRGLQLLFYSVGIGQISSEVPQNLSASRPQDRQFILSSKKLLLSDSGFYLCAWSVPGSGNTIYFGEGSWLTVV.

The chain couples TRBV5-4 to TRBJ2-1, with 7 bases identical to TRBD1. The J segment lost 7 bases and the V segment lost 4 bases, leaving 2 bases of the junction unmatched. Germline values: CDR1 SGHNT, CDR2 YYREEE (reference sequence). This CDR3 spans 12 amino acids. CDR3 loop: CASSPTGNEQFF. The CDR3 region has the DNA TGTGCCAGCAGCCCGACAGGGAATGAGCAGTTCTTC.